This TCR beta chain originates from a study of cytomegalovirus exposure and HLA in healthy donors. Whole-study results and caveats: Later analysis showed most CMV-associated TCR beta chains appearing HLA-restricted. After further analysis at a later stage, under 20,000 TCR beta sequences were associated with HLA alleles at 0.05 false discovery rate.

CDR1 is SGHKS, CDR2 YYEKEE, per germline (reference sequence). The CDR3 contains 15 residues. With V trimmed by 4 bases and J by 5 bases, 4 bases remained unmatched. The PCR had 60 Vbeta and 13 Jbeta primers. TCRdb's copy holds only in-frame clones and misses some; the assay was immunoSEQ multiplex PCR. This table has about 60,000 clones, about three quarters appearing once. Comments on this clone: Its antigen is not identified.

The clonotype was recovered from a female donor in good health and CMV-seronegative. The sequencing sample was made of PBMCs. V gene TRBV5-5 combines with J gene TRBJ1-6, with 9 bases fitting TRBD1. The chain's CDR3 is CASSAWTGDNSPLHF. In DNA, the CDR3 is TGTGCCAGCAGCGCTTGGACAGGGGATAATTCACCCCTCCACTTT.